The 22 T cell receptor beta chains below all came from one sample that was sequenced in a study of cytomegalovirus exposure and HLA in healthy donors. Vbeta (60) and Jbeta (13) primers were used in the PCR. Assay used: immunoSEQ multiplex PCR; TCRdb lists only in-frame clones, some missing. The sample comprises around 99,000 clones, under 90% of which are singletons, and under 2.5% rests with the top ten. Sequenced: PBMCs. The receptors derive from a woman aged 25 to 39 in good health and CMV-seronegative.

The chain joins TRBV5-1 to TRBJ1-2; 7 nucleotides match TRBD1. Per the germline V gene, CDR1 is SGHRS and CDR2 is YFSETQ. V lost 6 bases and J lost 8; bases outside the gene matches: 19. This CDR3 is 16 amino acids long. The CDR3 DNA is TGCGCCAGCAATAAGGGGGCTGAATCAACCGTAGGGGGCTACACCTTC. Translated: CASNKGAESTVGGYTF.

The rearrangement uses TRBV5-6 and TRBJ1-3; TRBD1 matches 12 bases. The V and J ends lost 4 bases and 4 bases, in that order; junction bases with no gene match: 9. Germline V lookup: CDR1 SGHDT, CDR2 YYEEEE. The CDR3 is made up of 17 amino acids. In nucleotides, the CDR3 is TGTGCCAGCAGCCTCAGGTCGGGACAGGGGGCAGGAAACACCATATATTTT. Translated: CASSLRSGQGAGNTIYF.

The chain carries TRBV5-6 and TRBJ2-3; the match to TRBD2 covers 8 bases. V shed 3 bases and J 1 base; nucleotides not matched to a gene: 10. There are 17 residues in the CDR3. The germline CDR1 and CDR2 sequences are SGHDT and YYEEEE. CDR3: CASSSGTSSVGTDTQYF. CDR3 bases: TGTGCCAGCAGCTCCGGGACTAGTAGTGTGGGCACAGATACGCAGTATTTT.

The chain has TRBV10-2 and TRBJ2-1; unclear D gene. In germline, CDR1 is WSHSY, CDR2 SAAADI. V gave up 2 bases and J gave up 0 bases, with 8 bases separating them. CDR3 size: 15 residues. CDR3 region: CASSETPSSYNEQFF. The CDR3 DNA reads as TGCGCCAGCAGTGAGACCCCCAGCTCCTACAATGAGCAGTTCTTC.

The V gene is TRBV10-3, the J gene TRBJ1-4; TRBD1 agrees at 7 bases. With 0 bases clipped from V and 7 bases from J, the junction kept 8 bases outside the gene matches. Looked up from germline, CDR1 is ENHRY and CDR2 is SYGVKD. CDR3 size: 16 residues. CDR3 in amino acids: CAISESKGAYSEKLFF. DNA of the CDR3: TGTGCCATCAGTGAGTCGAAGGGGGCGTACAGTGAAAAACTGTTTTTT.

This chain joins TRBV5-4 and TRBJ1-1, with TRBD1 matching 7 bases. This CDR3 is 17 amino acids long. The trim removed 5 bases at V and 1 base at J, leaving 14 bases unmatched. The germline gives CDR1 SGHNT, CDR2 YYREEE (reference sequence). The DNA of the CDR3 is TGTGCCAGCAGGGGGACGACAGGGCCCAGGACGAACACTGAAGCTTTCTTT. Encoded protein: CASRGTTGPRTNTEAFF.

The chain uses TRBV19 and TRBJ1-6, with a weak D call TRBD1 (6 bases). Between the trimmed V and J ends, which lost 6 bases and 7 bases, there was a span of 16 bases. The CDR3 covers 15 residues. CDR1 is LNHDA and CDR2 is SQIVND in the germline V gene (reference sequence). CDR3 protein: CASRIVEGDNSPLHF. In nucleotides, the CDR3 is TGTGCCAGTAGGATCGTAGAGGGGGACAATTCACCCCTCCACTTT.

The chain carries TRBV6-5 and TRBJ1-1, with D maybe TRBD1 (5 bases). Between the trimmed V and J ends, which lost 0 bases and 0 bases, there was a span of 8 bases. The germline CDR1 and CDR2 sequences are MNHEY and SVGAGI. The CDR3 runs to 15 residues. CDR3 region: CASSYSGLMNTEAFF. The CDR3 nucleotides read TGTGCCAGCAGTTACTCGGGACTCATGAACACTGAAGCTTTCTTT.

The V gene is TRBV23-1, the J gene TRBJ2-1; D unresolved. TRBV23-1 is an open reading frame, and its role is uncertain. V lost 6 bases, J lost 6 bases, and 3 bases lay in between. This CDR3 is built from 10 residues. In nucleotides, the CDR3 is TGCGCCAGCAGCGGCAATGAGCAGTTCTTC. Its protein product is CASSGNEQFF.

The chain joins TRBV19 to TRBJ1-4; D not resolved. The CDR3 is 12 residues long. With 6 bases removed from V and 7 bases from J, the gap between germline ends came to 9 bases. The germline V gene encodes CDR1 LNHDA and CDR2 SQIVND (reference sequence). The CDR3 nucleotides are TGTGCCAGTAGGGAGTTGGGTGAAAAACTGTTTTTT. Protein: CASRELGEKLFF.

The chain carries TRBV30 and TRBJ1-5; possibly TRBD1 for D (6 bases). Germline CDR1 GTSNPN, CDR2 SVGIG (reference sequence). Trimming took 5 bases from V and 1 from J, leaving 18 bases between them. This CDR3 has 16 amino acids. CDR3 coding DNA: TGTGCCTGGGTTGACAGGCGGGCGAGGAGCAATCAGCCCCAGCATTTT. It encodes CAWVDRRARSNQPQHF.

The count of this clone is one. This chain connects TRBV5-6 to TRBJ2-5; maybe TRBD2 (6 bases). Germline CDR1 and CDR2: SGHDT and YYEEEE. The V gene lost 3 bases and the J gene lost 4 bases, with 13 bases spanning the gap. This CDR3 is built from 14 residues. CDR3 DNA sequence: TGTGCCAGCAGCTCCCGGGGGATGCTAGAGACCCAGTACTTC. It codes for CASSSRGMLETQYF.

The CDR3 DNA reads as TGCGCCAGCAGCTTGTCTTACCAAGAGACCCAGTACTTC. This translates into CASSLSYQETQYF. V is TRBV5-1 and J is TRBJ2-5; D unresolved. Germline CDR1 SGHRS, CDR2 YFSETQ. V was clipped by 1 base and J by 0 bases, with 4 bases between them. The CDR3 length is 13 residues.

This rearrangement joins TRBV2 to TRBJ1-1; TRBD1 aligns across 7 bases. CDR3 length equals 17 residues. Germline loops: CDR1 SNHLY, CDR2 FYNNEI. With V trimmed by 7 bases and J by 0 bases, 14 bases remained unmatched. CDR3 coding DNA: TGTGCCAGCAATCTTCCCAGGGGGTCCAGCATGAACACTGAAGCTTTCTTT. Protein: CASNLPRGSSMNTEAFF.

This clone was observed a handful of times. J is TRBJ1-1 and V is TRBV29-1; the D gene is possibly TRBD1 (6 bases). V was pared by 3 bases and J by 3 bases, with 11 bases between. Germline lookup yields CDR1 SQVTM and CDR2 ANQGSEA. The CDR3 is 13 amino acids. CDR3 in DNA: TGCAGCGTTGATCAGGGGCTAGACACTGAAGCTTTCTTT. Protein sequence: CSVDQGLDTEAFF.

This rearrangement joins TRBV7-6 to TRBJ2-3; possible D gene TRBD2, 5 bases. The V and J ends lost 5 bases and 2 bases respectively, with 14 bases between them. Looked up from germline, CDR1 is SGHVS and CDR2 is FNYEAQ. The CDR3 is made up of 15 amino acids. The CDR3: CASSPSSAYTDTQYF. CDR3 nucleotides: TGTGCCAGCAGCCCTAGCAGCGCCTACACAGATACGCAGTATTTT. The full variable domain, its missing parts supplied by reference TRBV7-6 and TRBJ2-3, is GAGVSQSPRYKVTKRGQDVALRCDPISGHVSLYWYRQALGQGPEFLTYFNYEAQQDKSGLPNDRFSAERPEGSISTLTIQRTEQRDSAMYRCASSPSSAYTDTQYFGPGTRLTVL.

CDR3 DNA: TGTGCCAGCAGCTGGCGATGGGGGGCTGAAGCTTTCTTT. Translated: CASSWRWGAEAFF. The genes are TRBV11-2 and TRBJ1-1; tentative D call: TRBD1 (5 bases). Germline lookup yields CDR1 SGHAT and CDR2 FQNNGV. The CDR3 is 13 residues long. Trimming took 4 bases from V and 6 from J, leaving 12 bases between them.

The chain employs TRBV9 and TRBJ2-1; TRBD2 is a possible D gene (5 bases). Trimming stripped 9 bases from V and 6 bases from J, with 13 bases between. Germline assignment: CDR1 SGDLS and CDR2 YYNGEE. This CDR3 has 12 amino acids. CDR3 in amino acids: CATGVAINEQFF. The CDR3 DNA sequence: TGTGCCACCGGGGTAGCGATCAATGAGCAGTTCTTC.

The chain links TRBV6-6 to TRBJ1-2; no firm D call. V shed 11 bases and J shed 10 bases, with 20 bases lying between them. This CDR3 is 12 amino acids long. In germline, CDR1 is MNHNY, CDR2 SVGAGI (reference sequence). The CDR3: CAVAGEMSDYTF. As DNA, the CDR3 is TGTGCCGTCGCCGGGGAAATGTCTGACTACACCTTC.

The chain uses TRBV5-6 and TRBJ1-5; D unresolved. The CDR3 has 14 residues. Trimming took 0 bases from V and 5 from J, leaving 9 bases between them. Germline assignment: CDR1 SGHDT and CDR2 YYEEEE. CDR3 bases: TGTGCCAGCAGCTTGGGCAGGTTAGATCAGCCCCAGCATTTT. Translated, it gives CASSLGRLDQPQHF. Full variable domain (remainder filled in from reference TRBV5-6 and TRBJ1-5): DAGVTQSPTHLIKTRGQQVTLRCSPKSGHDTVSWYQQALGQGPQFIFQYYEEEERQRGNFPDRFSGHQFPNYSSELNVNALLLGDSALYLCASSLGRLDQPQHFGDGTRLSIL.

The rearrangement uses TRBV9 and TRBJ1-3, with D unclear. The germline V and J ends were trimmed by 4 bases and 4 bases, with 12 bases remaining between them. This CDR3 is 14 amino acids long. Germline loops: CDR1 SGDLS, CDR2 YYNGEE. CDR3 in amino acids: CASSPAGFGNTIYF. DNA for the CDR3: TGTGCCAGCAGCCCAGCGGGGTTCGGAAACACCATATATTTT.

This clone was found a few times. This chain links TRBV19 with TRBJ2-1, with 7 bases lining up with TRBD1. Germline CDR1 is LNHDA and CDR2 is SQIVND (reference sequence). The CDR3 has 17 amino acids. The V segment lost 4 bases and the J segment 1 base; nucleotides outside the gene matches: 10. The CDR3 DNA follows: TGTGCCAGTAGTACGTTCCTACAGGGGAAGTCCTACAATGAGCAGTTCTTC. This sequence encodes CASSTFLQGKSYNEQFF.